The sequence of this T cell receptor beta chain was determined in a study of siplizumab effects on memory and regulatory T cells. Method: immunoSEQ multiplex PCR; TCRdb's copy keeps in-frame clones and lacks some. The sample includes 70,000 to 90,000 clones, 85% to 90% seen only once; the top ten take roughly 15%. The sample taken for sequencing was CD4+ T cells sorted from blood. The source is a human donor in good health.

The chain's CDR3 is CAISEFGRVNEQFF. CDR3 DNA sequence: TGTGCCATCAGTGAGTTCGGGAGAGTGAATGAGCAGTTCTTC. The rearrangement uses TRBV10-3 and TRBJ2-1; the D gene is possibly TRBD2 (6 bases). The V gene's germline CDR1 is ENHRY and CDR2 SYGVKD. The CDR3 totals 14 residues. V dropped 1 base and J dropped 7 bases, with 11 bases sitting between them.